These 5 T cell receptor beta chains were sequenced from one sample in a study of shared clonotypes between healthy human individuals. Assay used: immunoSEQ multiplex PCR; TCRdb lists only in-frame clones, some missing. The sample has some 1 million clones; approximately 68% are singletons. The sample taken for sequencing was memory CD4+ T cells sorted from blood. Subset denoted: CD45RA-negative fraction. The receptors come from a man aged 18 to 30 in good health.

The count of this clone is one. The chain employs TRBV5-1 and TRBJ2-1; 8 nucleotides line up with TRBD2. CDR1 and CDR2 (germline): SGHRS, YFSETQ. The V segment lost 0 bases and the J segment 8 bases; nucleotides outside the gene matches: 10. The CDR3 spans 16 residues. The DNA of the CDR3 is TGCGCCAGCAGCTTGGCCGGACTAGCAAGGGGGGATGAGCAGTTCTTC. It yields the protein CASSLAGLARGDEQFF.

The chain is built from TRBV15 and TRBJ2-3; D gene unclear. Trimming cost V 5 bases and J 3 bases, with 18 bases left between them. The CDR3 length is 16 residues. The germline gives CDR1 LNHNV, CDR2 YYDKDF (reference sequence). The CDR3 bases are TGTGCCACCAGCCGAATATTAACGTGGGGAACAGATACGCAGTATTTT. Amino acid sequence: CATSRILTWGTDTQYF. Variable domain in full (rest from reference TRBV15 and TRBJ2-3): DAMVIQNPRYQVTQFGKPVTLSCSQTLNHNVMYWYQQKSSQAPKLLFHYYDKDFNNEADTPDNFQSRRPNTSFCFLDIRSPGLGDTAMYLCATSRILTWGTDTQYFGPGTRLTVL.

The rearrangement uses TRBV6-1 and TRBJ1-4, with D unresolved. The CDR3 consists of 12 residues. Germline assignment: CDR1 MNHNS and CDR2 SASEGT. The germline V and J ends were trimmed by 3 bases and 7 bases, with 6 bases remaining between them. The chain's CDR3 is CASSELSEKLFF. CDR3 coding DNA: TGTGCCAGCAGTGAGTTAAGTGAAAAACTGTTTTTT.

DNA of the CDR3: TGTGCCAGCAGTTTAGGACTAGGGAGCACAGATACGCAGTATTTT. It yields the protein CASSLGLGSTDTQYF. The V gene is TRBV27, the J gene TRBJ2-3, with 7 bases aligning to TRBD2. V trimming: 2 bases; J trimming: 0 bases; junction bases outside the gene matches: 2. Germline V lookup: CDR1 MNHEY, CDR2 SMNVEV (reference sequence). CDR3 size: 15 residues.

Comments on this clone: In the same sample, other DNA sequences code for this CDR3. CDR3 DNA sequence: TGTGCCAGTAGTATAGACAGGGGTTACGAGCAGTACTTC. As protein: CASSIDRGYEQYF. The chain has TRBV19 and TRBJ2-7; possibly TRBD1 for D (6 bases). Germline V gene lookup returns CDR1 LNHDA and CDR2 SQIVND (reference sequence). Trimming removed 0 bases from V and 4 bases from J, with 7 bases in between. The CDR3 length is 13 residues.